One and the same sample provided the 8 T cell receptor beta chains below, sequenced in a study of T cell responses to AZD1222 COVID-19 vaccine. Repertoires were generated with immunoSEQ multiplex PCR, while TCRdb's copy carries only in-frame clones and drops some. The sample includes approximately 130,000 clones, 80% to 95% seen only once; the top ten take roughly 1%. This specimen was peripheral blood, taken 28 days after the second AZD1222 dose. The source of these receptors is an adult who received the AZD1222 COVID-19 vaccine.

This clone was found a few times. This chain joins TRBV6-4 and TRBJ2-3; tentative D call: TRBD2 (5 bases). Trimming stripped 0 bases from V and 6 bases from J, with 16 bases between. The germline V gene has CDR1 MRHNA and CDR2 SNTAGT. The CDR3 loop spans 16 amino acids. CDR3: CASSDSGGLGSDTQYF. The CDR3 DNA reads TGTGCCAGCAGTGACTCAGGCGGGTTGGGATCGGATACGCAGTATTTT.

The chain has TRBV6-2 or TRBV6-3 and TRBJ2-2, with 12 bases matching TRBD2. CDR1 and CDR2 from the germline V gene are MNHEY and SVGEGT. With 5 bases clipped from V and 5 bases from J, the junction kept 3 bases outside the gene matches. This CDR3 is 15 amino acids long. The CDR3 DNA reads TGTGCCAGCAGTCGACTAGCGGGAGATACCGGGGAGCTGTTTTTT. It codes for CASSRLAGDTGELFF.

The chain employs TRBV3-1 (or the pseudogene TRBV3-2) and TRBJ1-1; no reliable D call. The CDR3 runs 13 residues. CDR1 is LGHDT and CDR2 is YNNKEL in the germline V gene (reference sequence). Trimming cost V 3 bases and J 2 bases, with 7 bases left between them. This CDR3 is CASSQSGNTEAFF. The CDR3 DNA reads as TGTGCCAGCAGCCAGAGCGGTAACACTGAAGCTTTCTTT.

V and J are TRBV6-6 and TRBJ2-3; D gene unclear. Germline V gene sequence: CDR1 MNHNY, CDR2 SVGAGI (reference sequence). The CDR3 extends over 11 amino acids. V was cut by 4 bases and J by 3 bases, with 2 bases left in between. The CDR3 sequence: CASSWTDTQYF. The CDR3 nucleotides are TGTGCCAGCAGTTGGACAGATACGCAGTATTTT.

The gene calls are TRBV14 and TRBJ1-4; D possibly corresponds to TRBD1 (5 bases). The CDR3 consists of 14 residues. Germline CDR1 is SGHDN and CDR2 is FVKESK. Trimming cost V 0 bases and J 8 bases, with 10 bases left between them. The CDR3 sequence is CASSQDSRDEKLFF. The CDR3 DNA is TGTGCCAGCAGCCAAGACTCTCGGGACGAAAAACTGTTTTTT.

V gene TRBV5-1 combines with J gene TRBJ2-7, with D perhaps matching TRBD1 (6 bases). There are 14 residues in the CDR3. Germline lookup yields CDR1 SGHRS and CDR2 YFSETQ. Trimming stripped 2 bases from V and 5 bases from J, with 14 bases between. The CDR3 DNA sequence: TGCGCCAGCAGCTTTCGACAGGCCAGGGACGAGCAGTACTTC. This codes for CASSFRQARDEQYF.

The genes are TRBV28 and TRBJ1-5, with D possibly TRBD1 on 6 matching bases. The V and J ends lost 2 bases and 5 bases respectively, with 13 bases between them. CDR3 length equals 15 residues. The germline V gene has CDR1 MDHEN and CDR2 SYDVKM. CDR3 sequence: CASSLTVRGHQPQHF. The DNA of the CDR3 is TGTGCCAGCAGTTTAACAGTCAGGGGCCATCAGCCCCAGCATTTT.

The chain carries TRBV6-6 and TRBJ1-1; the D is unclear. The CDR3 has 13 residues. Germline V gene data show CDR1 as MNHNY and CDR2 as SVGAGI (reference sequence). Trimming took 10 bases from V and 1 from J, leaving 13 bases between them. This CDR3 is CATSGVSNTEAFF. The CDR3, as DNA: TGTGCCACCTCGGGTGTATCGAACACTGAAGCTTTCTTT.